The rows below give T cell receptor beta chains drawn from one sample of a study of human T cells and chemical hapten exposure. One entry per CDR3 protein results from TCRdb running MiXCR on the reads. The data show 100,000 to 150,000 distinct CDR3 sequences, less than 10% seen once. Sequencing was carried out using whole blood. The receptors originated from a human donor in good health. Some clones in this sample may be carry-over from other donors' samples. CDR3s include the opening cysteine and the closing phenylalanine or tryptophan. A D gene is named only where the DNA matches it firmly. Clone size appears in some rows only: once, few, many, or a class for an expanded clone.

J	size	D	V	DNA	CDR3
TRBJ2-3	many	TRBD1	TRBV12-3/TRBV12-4	TGTGCCAGCAGCCTAGACAGGGGGCGACCCCTCACAGATACGCAGTATTTT	CASSLDRGRPLTDTQYF
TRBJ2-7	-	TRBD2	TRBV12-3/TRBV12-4	TGTGCCAGCAGTAAGGCGGGCGGGAGTATCGAGCAGTACTTC	CASSKAGGSIEQYF
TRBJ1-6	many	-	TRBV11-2	TGTGCCAGCAGCTTAGGGCCCGCAGACTTAGCGGCCCTCCACTTT	CASSLGPADLAALHF
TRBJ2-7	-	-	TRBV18	TGTGCCAGCTCCCCCGGGACGTCCTTCGAGCAGTACTTC	CASSPGTSFEQYF
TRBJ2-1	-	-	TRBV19	TGTGCCAGTAGTCTACCCCCAGGGAGCTCCTACAATGAGCAGTTCTTC	CASSLPPGSSYNEQFF
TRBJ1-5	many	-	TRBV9	TGTGCCAGCAGCGTAGACGCAGCCCATCAGCCCCAGCATTTT	CASSVDAAHQPQHF
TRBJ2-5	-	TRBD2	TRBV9	TGTGCCAGCAGCGTAGCCGGGGGGTCAGAGACCCAGTACTTC	CASSVAGGSETQYF
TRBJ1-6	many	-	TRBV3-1	TGTGCCAGCAGCCAAGTCGGGTCTGGTAATTCACCCCTCCACTTT	CASSQVGSGNSPLHF
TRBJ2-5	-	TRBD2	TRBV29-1	TGCAGCGTTCTAGCGGTGGGGGAAGAGACCCAGTACTTC	CSVLAVGEETQYF
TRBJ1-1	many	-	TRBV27	TGTGCCAGCACCCAATCCCCTGCTACGGACACTGAAGCTTTCTTT	CASTQSPATDTEAFF
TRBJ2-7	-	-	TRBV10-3	TGTGCCATCAGTGAGGGGGGCACCTACGAGCAGTACTTC	CAISEGGTYEQYF
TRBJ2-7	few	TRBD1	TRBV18	TGTGCCAGCTCACCACCGACAGGGGGCTACGAGCAGTACTTC	CASSPPTGGYEQYF
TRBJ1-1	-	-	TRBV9	TGTGCCAGCAGCGTAGGGACAAGAGGCTTCTTGAACACTGAAGCTTTCTTT	CASSVGTRGFLNTEAFF
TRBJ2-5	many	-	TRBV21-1	TGTGCCAGCAGCAATGAGGGGGTCAGGGACGAGACCCAGTACTTC	CASSNEGVRDETQYF
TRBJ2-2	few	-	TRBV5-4	TGTGCCAGCAGCTTGGCTACGGGAGCGGCCGGGGAGCTGTTTTTT	CASSLATGAAGELFF
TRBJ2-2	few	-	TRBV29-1	TGCAGCGTCCTTGACGCGCGCACCGGGGAGCTGTTTTTT	CSVLDARTGELFF
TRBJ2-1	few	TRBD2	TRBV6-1	TGTGCCAGCAGTGGAGACTTAGGGGCGGGACTAGCGGTTTACAATGAGCAGTTCTTC	CASSGDLGAGLAVYNEQFF
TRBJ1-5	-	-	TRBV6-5	TGTGCCAGCAGGTTGGACAGCAATCTCAATCAGCCCCAGCATTTT	CASRLDSNLNQPQHF
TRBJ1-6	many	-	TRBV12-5	TGTGCTAGTGGTTCACAGGGACGCTCACCCCTCCACTTT	CASGSQGRSPLHF
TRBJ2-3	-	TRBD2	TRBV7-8	TGTGCCAGCAGCTTGAAGCGGGGGCCTACAGATACGCAGTATTTT	CASSLKRGPTDTQYF
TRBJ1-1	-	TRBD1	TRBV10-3	TGTGCCATCAGCCGACAGGGTGACACTGAAGCTTTCTTT	CAISRQGDTEAFF
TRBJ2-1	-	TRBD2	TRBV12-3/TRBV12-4	TGTGCCAGCAGCTTAGCGGGAGGAGCCAAATCAGAAACACACAATGAGCAGTTCTTC	CASSLAGGAKSETHNEQFF
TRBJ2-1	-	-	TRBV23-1	TGCGCCAGCAGTCAGTCATCGAGCTCCTACAATGAGCAGTTCTTC	CASSQSSSSYNEQFF
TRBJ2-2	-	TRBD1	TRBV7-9	TGTGCCAGCAGCCAGAGACAGGGAACCGGGGAGCTGTTTTTT	CASSQRQGTGELFF
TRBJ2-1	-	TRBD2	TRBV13	TGTGCCAGCAGCTTAGGCCTAGCGGGGGGACACAATGAGCAGTTCTTC	CASSLGLAGGHNEQFF
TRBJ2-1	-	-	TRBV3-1	TGTGCCAGCAGCCAAGATTTGAGGGGGAATGAGCAGTTCTTC	CASSQDLRGNEQFF
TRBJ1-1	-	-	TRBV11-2	TGTGCCAGCAGCTTAGGGAGCCACACTGAAGCTTTCTTT	CASSLGSHTEAFF
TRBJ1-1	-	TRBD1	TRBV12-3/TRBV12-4	TGTGCCAGCAGAGCAGACAGGGGGACCACTGAAGCTTTCTTT	CASRADRGTTEAFF
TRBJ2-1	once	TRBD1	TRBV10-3	TGTGCCATCAGCGTCCAGGGGGCCGGCTACAATGAGCAGTTCTTC	CAISVQGAGYNEQFF
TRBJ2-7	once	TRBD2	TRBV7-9	TGTGCCAGCAGCTTAGCGAGGACTAGCGACTACGAGCAGTACTTC	CASSLARTSDYEQYF
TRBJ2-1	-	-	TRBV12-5	TGTGCTAGTGGTTCCGGAGACCGTCTTGGGTACAATGAGCAGTTCTTC	CASGSGDRLGYNEQFF
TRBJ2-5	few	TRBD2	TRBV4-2	TGTGCCAGCAGCCAAGGCAACGGGGGGGCAGAGACCCAGTACTTC	CASSQGNGGAETQYF
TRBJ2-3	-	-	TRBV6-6	TGTGCCAGCAGTTATTGGACAGACGATCCTAGCACAGATACGCAGTATTTT	CASSYWTDDPSTDTQYF
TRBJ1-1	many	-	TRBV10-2	TGCGCCAGCAGAAATCAGGAGGGCACTGAAGCTTTCTTT	CASRNQEGTEAFF
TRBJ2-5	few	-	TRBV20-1	TGCAGTGCTTCGAGGGGATCCCATCAAGAGACCCAGTACTTC	CSASRGSHQETQYF
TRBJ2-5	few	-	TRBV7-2	TGTGCCAGCAGCACCATACTAGGGGGGGAGACCCAGTACTTC	CASSTILGGETQYF
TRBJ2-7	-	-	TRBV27	TGTGCCAGCACCGTCCTCCCCGGGAGTGGCGAGCAGTACTTC	CASTVLPGSGEQYF
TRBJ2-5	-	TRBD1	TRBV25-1	TGTGCCAGCAGTGGAGGGACAGGGGCGGAGACCCAGTACTTC	CASSGGTGAETQYF